This passage covers 21 T cell receptor beta chains from one sample sequenced in a study of T-cell memory formation after mild COVID-19. One entry per CDR3 protein results from TCRdb running MiXCR on the 5' RACE reads. The data hold about 390,000 distinct CDR3 sequences, with 20% to 25% observed a single time. Material for sequencing was PBMCs or a T cell subset sorted from them (not recorded which). These receptors all stem from an adult woman who had mild COVID-19 (a few samples of this study predate the infection). Cell type and time point are not known.

The rearrangement uses TRBV20-1 and TRBJ2-2, with unresolved D. Germline CDR1 is DFQATT and CDR2 is SNEGSKA (reference sequence). CDR3 size: 15 residues. Trimming took 3 bases from V and 0 from J, leaving 11 bases between them. This chain's CDR3 is CSASVPGPNTGELFF. The CDR3 DNA reads as TGCAGTGCTAGTGTACCGGGCCCGAACACCGGGGAGCTGTTTTTT.

This clonotype has a count of ten or more. The rearrangement joins TRBV7-3 to TRBJ2-7, with 9 positions matching TRBD2. The CDR3 spans 15 residues. Trimming at V came to 1 base and at J to 2 bases, leaving 3 bases not matched to a gene. Germline V CDR1 and CDR2: SGHTA, FQGTGA. The CDR3 DNA reads TGTGCCAGCAGCTTAAGGCGGGGGGGACCCTACGAGCAGTACTTC. Translating gives CASSLRRGGPYEQYF.

In its sample, this clonotype was seen a few times. This chain uses TRBV5-8 with TRBJ1-5, with TRBD1 identical over 10 bases. The CDR3 runs 19 residues. Germline-derived CDR1 and CDR2 are SGHTS and YDEGEE. The junction had 18 bases not matched to a gene; V was cut back by 7 bases and J by 2 bases. CDR3 sequence reads: CASGACSGQGFVCNQPQHF. DNA of the CDR3: TGTGCCAGCGGAGCCTGTTCGGGACAGGGGTTTGTGTGCAATCAGCCCCAGCATTTT. Full variable domain (rest looked up from reference TRBV5-8 and TRBJ1-5): EAGVTQSPTHLIKTRGQQATLRCSPISGHTSVYWYQQALGLGLQFLLWYDEGEERNRGNFPPRFSGRQFPNYSSELNVNALELEDSALYLCASGACSGQGFVCNQPQHFGDGTRLSIL.

The V and J genes are TRBV4-3 and TRBJ2-2, with D uncertain. Germline assignment: CDR1 LGHNA and CDR2 YSLEER. The CDR3 contains 13 residues. V was cut by 0 bases and J by 8 bases, with 7 bases left in between. The DNA for the CDR3 is TGCGCCAGCAGCCAAGATGGTCAGGGGGAGCTGTTTTTT. Translation: CASSQDGQGELFF.

The chain uses TRBV20-1 and TRBJ1-2; perhaps TRBD1 as D (5 bases). The CDR3 length is 13 residues. The ends were cut back, 2 bases at V and 4 bases at J, with 11 bases in the middle. Germline V gives CDR1 DFQATT, CDR2 SNEGSKA (reference sequence). The CDR3 nucleotides read TGCAGTGCTAGAAGGGGCGTGGGCTATGGCTACACCTTC. Amino acids: CSARRGVGYGYTF.

This clonotype was seen a single time. V gene TRBV2 combines with J gene TRBJ2-6; possible D gene TRBD1, 6 bases. V lost 4 bases and J 2 bases, leaving 12 bases between the germline ends. Germline CDR1 reads SNHLY; CDR2 reads FYNNEI. This CDR3 has 16 residues. In nucleotides, the CDR3 is TGTGCCAGCAGTGTGTCAGGGGTCCCTGGGGCCAACGTCCTGACTTTC. Protein sequence: CASSVSGVPGANVLTF.

This sequence joins TRBV24-1 and TRBJ1-2; D gene uncertain. Germline lookup yields CDR1 KGHDR and CDR2 SFDVKD. This CDR3 region has 13 residues. Trimming pared 10 bases from V and 1 base from J, leaving 12 bases between. The CDR3 here is CATTKRVNYGYTF. The CDR3 nucleotides read TGTGCCACTACTAAACGGGTTAACTATGGCTACACCTTC.

This clonotype was detected many times. The rearrangement joins TRBV5-5 to TRBJ2-7, with unresolved D. The germline V gene encodes CDR1 SGHKS and CDR2 YYEKEE (reference sequence). This CDR3 has 15 amino acids. The germline V and J ends were trimmed by 1 base and 0 bases, with 11 bases remaining between them. The CDR3 here is CASSLLRASSYEQYF. As DNA, the CDR3 is TGTGCCAGCAGCTTGTTACGGGCCAGCTCCTACGAGCAGTACTTC.

This clonotype came up a few times. The chain recombines TRBV4-2 with TRBJ1-2, with unresolved D. Germline CDR1 is LGHNA and CDR2 is YNFKEQ. Trimming shortened V by 4 bases and J by 6 bases, and 15 bases separated the two germline ends. This CDR3 is 14 amino acids long. The CDR3 DNA reads as TGTGCCAGCAGCCCAAGGGAACGGCCTCATGGCTACACCTTC. Its translation is CASSPRERPHGYTF.

This chain joins TRBV10-2 and TRBJ1-5; D is uncertain. Per the germline V gene, CDR1 is WSHSY and CDR2 is SAAADI. There are 14 residues in the CDR3. V shed 0 bases and J shed 3 bases, with 6 bases lying between them. The CDR3 coding sequence is TGCGCCAGCAGTGAGTCTAATGTCAATCAGCCCCAGCATTTT. Residues: CASSESNVNQPQHF.

The rearrangement links TRBV6-2 or TRBV6-3 to TRBJ1-1; D uncertain. Germline-derived CDR1 and CDR2 are MNHEY and SVGEGT. The CDR3 extends over 12 amino acids. The V and J ends lost 0 bases and 3 bases respectively, with 2 bases between them. The CDR3 here is CASSYSHTEAFF. The CDR3, as DNA: TGTGCCAGCAGTTACTCACACACTGAAGCTTTCTTT.

This clonotype was detected only a few times. V gene TRBV18 combines with J gene TRBJ2-1; 11 nucleotides match TRBD2. The CDR3 is 18 residues long. Germline CDR1 and CDR2: KGHSH and LQKENI. V shed 3 bases and J 3 bases; nucleotides not matched to a gene: 10. The DNA for the CDR3 is TGTGCCAGCTCACCCATAGAGACTAGCGGGACCTACTACAATGAGCAGTTCTTC. This translates into CASSPIETSGTYYNEQFF.

This clonotype was detected ten times or more. The chain uses TRBV6-1 and TRBJ1-1; D is perhaps TRBD1 (5 bases). Trimming removed 8 bases from V and 2 bases from J, with 15 bases in between. CDR1 and CDR2 from the germline V gene are MNHNS and SASEGT. This CDR3 comprises 14 residues. In DNA form, the CDR3 reads TGTGCCAGCCCCTTGGGGGTCCGAAACACTGAAGCTTTCTTT. It encodes CASPLGVRNTEAFF.

In this sample, this clonotype turned up a few times. The CDR3 sequence is CASSPYDRETQYF. For the CDR3, the DNA is TGTGCCAGCAGTCCGTATGACAGGGAAACGCAGTATTTT. The J gene is TRBJ2-3, the V gene TRBV27; 7 nucleotides agree with TRBD1. Germline assignment: CDR1 MNHEY and CDR2 SMNVEV (reference sequence). V shed 5 bases and J 9 bases; nucleotides not matched to a gene: 8. This CDR3 is 13 amino acids long.

The V and J genes are TRBV12-3 or TRBV12-4 and TRBJ1-5; 9 nucleotides line up with TRBD1. J lost 1 base, V lost 6 bases, and 7 bases had no gene match. CDR3 length: 16 residues. The CDR3 DNA follows: TGTGCCAGCAGCTCCGCCGGGACAGGGAGCAATCAGCCCCAGCATTTT. Translation: CASSSAGTGSNQPQHF.

The chain combines TRBV7-2 with TRBJ2-3; D is ambiguous. CDR3 length: 14 residues. Germline V CDR1 and CDR2: SGHTA, FQGNSA. V lost 3 bases to trimming and J lost 6 bases, with 13 bases between them. The CDR3 DNA follows: TGTGCCAGCAGCTTTGCTCGGACCGGGGATACGCAGTATTTT. Its protein product is CASSFARTGDTQYF.

This chain uses TRBV20-1 with TRBJ2-1, with 10 bases that match TRBD2. CDR1 and CDR2 (germline): DFQATT, SNEGSKA (reference sequence). This CDR3 has 15 amino acids. V gave up 0 bases and J gave up 7 bases; unmatched junction bases: 6. The CDR3 here is CSARDARLAGNEQFF. CDR3 DNA: TGCAGTGCTAGAGATGCTAGACTAGCGGGTAATGAGCAGTTCTTC.

The V gene is TRBV4-1, the J gene TRBJ2-1, with 9 nucleotides matching TRBD2. This CDR3 is built from 15 residues. V was clipped by 1 base and J by 2 bases; unmatched bases: 0. CDR1 and CDR2 (germline): MGHRA, YSYEKL. The DNA of the CDR3 is TGCGCCAGCAGCCAAGTAGCGGGGGCCTACAATGAGCAGTTCTTC. Its protein product is CASSQVAGAYNEQFF.

This clonotype has only one observation. V usage is TRBV18 and J usage is TRBJ2-7; D possibly matches TRBD1 or TRBD2 (5 bases each). V lost 0 bases to trimming and J lost 7 bases, with 16 bases between them. The CDR3 is 15 amino acids. CDR1 and CDR2 from the germline V gene are KGHSH and LQKENI. CDR3 in DNA: TGTGCCAGCTCACCACCCGGCGGGCAGGGAAGGGAGCAGTACTTC. Translated: CASSPPGGQGREQYF.

This clonotype was picked up a small number of times. This chain connects TRBV4-3 to TRBJ1-1; a possible D gene is TRBD1 (5 bases). The V gene's germline CDR1 is LGHNA and CDR2 YSLEER. The CDR3 contains 16 residues. Between the trimmed V and J ends, which lost 1 base and 1 base, there was a span of 13 bases. DNA of the CDR3: TGCGCCAGCAGCCAAGGGGGTGGGGCAGCGAACACTGAAGCTTTCTTT. Its protein is CASSQGGGAANTEAFF.

The chain joins TRBV6-5 to TRBJ1-1; D may be TRBD1 (5 bases). The CDR3 is made up of 14 amino acids. Germline V gene sequence: CDR1 MNHEY, CDR2 SVGAGI. V was trimmed by 0 bases and J by 4 bases, leaving 9 bases between them. CDR3 nucleotide sequence: TGTGCCAGCAGTTACTCCAGGGTTGGCACTGAAGCTTTCTTT. Residues: CASSYSRVGTEAFF.